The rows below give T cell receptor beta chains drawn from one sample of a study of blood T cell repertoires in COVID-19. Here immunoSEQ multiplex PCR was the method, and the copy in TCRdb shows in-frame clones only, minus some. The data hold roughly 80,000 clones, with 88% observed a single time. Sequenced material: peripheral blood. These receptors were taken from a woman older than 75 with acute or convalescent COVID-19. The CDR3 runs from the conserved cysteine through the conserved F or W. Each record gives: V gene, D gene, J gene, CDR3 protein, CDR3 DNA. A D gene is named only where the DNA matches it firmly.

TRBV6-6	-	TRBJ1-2	CASRNDPERYTF	TGTGCCAGCAGAAACGACCCGGAGAGGTACACCTTC
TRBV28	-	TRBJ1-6	CASSSGGDTYNSPLHF	TGTGCCAGCAGTTCGGGGGGCGATACCTATAATTCACCCCTCCACTTT
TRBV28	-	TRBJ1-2	CASRDSVAYGYTF	TGTGCCAGCAGGGACAGCGTGGCCTATGGCTACACCTTC
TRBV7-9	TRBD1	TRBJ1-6	CAMKGQGNSPLHF	TGTGCCATGAAGGGACAGGGTAATTCACCCCTCCACTTT
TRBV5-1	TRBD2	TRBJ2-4	CASSLVGSGVTQNIQYF	TGCGCCAGCAGCTTGGTGGGTAGCGGGGTCACCCAGAACATTCAGTACTTC
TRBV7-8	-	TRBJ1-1	CASSLAQGPTTEAFF	TGTGCCAGCAGCTTAGCGCAGGGGCCGACCACTGAAGCTTTCTTT
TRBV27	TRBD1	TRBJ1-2	CASSLTTGAGYGYTF	TGTGCCAGCAGTTTGACTACAGGGGCTGGCTATGGCTACACCTTC
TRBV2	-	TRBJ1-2	CASTETGEVYPESPYF	TGTGCCAGCACAGAGACAGGAGAGGTTTATCCGGAATCCCCCTACTTC
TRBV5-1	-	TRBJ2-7	CASSFRQPGEQYF	TGCGCCAGCAGCTTTCGGCAACCCGGGGAGCAGTACTTC
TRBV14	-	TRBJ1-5	CASSSTPNQPQHF	TGTGCCAGCAGCTCAACTCCCAATCAGCCCCAGCATTTT
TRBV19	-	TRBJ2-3	CASGEWHTQYF	TGTGCCAGTGGGGAGTGGCATACGCAGTATTTT
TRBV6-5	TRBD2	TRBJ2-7	CASRSGSSEQYF	TGTGCCAGCCGTAGCGGGAGCAGCGAGCAGTACTTC
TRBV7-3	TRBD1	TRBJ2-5	CASSASNRDRQYF	TGTGCCAGCAGCGCCTCAAACCGGGACAGACAGTACTTC
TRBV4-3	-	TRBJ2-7	CASSLSQGYEQYF	TGCGCCAGCAGCCTTTCGCAGGGCTACGAGCAGTACTTC